The rows below give T cell receptor beta chains drawn from one sample of a study of T-cell memory formation after mild COVID-19. TCRdb itself ran the 5' RACE reads through MiXCR, one entry per CDR3 protein. The repertoire holds under 250,000 distinct CDR3 sequences, with approximately 10% as singletons. The material sequenced was PBMCs or a T cell subset sorted from them (not recorded which). These receptors came from a man in his late teens or twenties who had mild COVID-19 (a few samples of this study predate the infection). Cell type and time point are not known. Both conserved end residues are part of each CDR3. The D gene is left open where the match is weak. A clone size is listed for some rows: how often the clone was seen (once, few, many), or a class if it is expanded.

clone_size d_call j_call v_call cdr3_aa cdr3_nt
few TRBD2 TRBJ2-1 TRBV5-1 CASSARTSGGNEQFF TGCGCCAGCAGCGCACGGACTAGCGGGGGGAATGAGCAGTTCTTC
. . TRBJ1-1 TRBV30 CAWSVHKWNTEAFF TGTGCCTGGAGTGTACACAAGTGGAACACTGAAGCTTTCTTT
few . TRBJ2-1 TRBV4-1 CASSQEPADPYNEQFF TGCGCCAGCAGCCAAGAACCCGCCGACCCTTACAATGAGCAGTTCTTC
few . TRBJ1-2 TRBV7-9 CASSKQGTHRFGYTF TGTGCCAGCAGCAAACAAGGGACACATCGTTTTGGCTACACCTTC
. TRBD2 TRBJ2-1 TRBV9 CASSGLADEQFF TGTGCCAGCAGCGGACTAGCGGATGAGCAGTTCTTC
few . TRBJ2-1 TRBV20-1 CSATRDFLYNEQFF TGCAGTGCAACTCGGGACTTCCTCTACAATGAGCAGTTCTTC
few TRBD1 TRBJ2-5 TRBV6-1 CASRRVRDRVETQYF TGTGCCAGCAGGAGAGTCCGGGACAGGGTAGAGACCCAGTACTTC
. TRBD2 TRBJ2-3 TRBV2 CASSDGARGTSTDTQYF TGTGCCAGCAGTGACGGTGCGCGGGGGACCAGCACAGATACGCAGTATTTT
few . TRBJ1-2 TRBV10-3 CAISEAQNSNYGYTF TGTGCCATCAGTGAGGCACAGAACTCTAACTATGGCTACACCTTC
. TRBD2 TRBJ2-3 TRBV7-3 CASSAGLADDSTDTQYF TGTGCCAGCAGCGCCGGACTAGCGGATGACTCAACAGATACGCAGTATTTT
. TRBD1 TRBJ2-3 TRBV24-1 CATGDSFTDTQYF TGTGCCACCGGGGACAGCTTCACAGATACGCAGTATTTT
few . TRBJ2-5 TRBV10-3 CAISEHQETQYF TGTGCCATCAGTGAACACCAAGAGACCCAGTACTTC
few TRBD1 TRBJ1-2 TRBV7-2 CASSFRTGGTYGYTF TGTGCCAGCAGCTTCAGAACAGGGGGCACCTATGGCTACACCTTC
. . TRBJ1-1 TRBV5-6 CASSLMYRVRYTEAFF TGTGCCAGCAGCTTGATGTACAGGGTTCGTTACACTGAAGCTTTCTTT
few TRBD1 TRBJ1-2 TRBV20-1 CSARDLGARGLGYTF TGCAGTGCTAGAGATCTCGGGGCCAGGGGGTTGGGCTACACCTTC
. . TRBJ2-7 TRBV7-9 CASSPDHYEQYF TGTGCCAGCAGCCCTGACCACTACGAGCAGTACTTC
. . TRBJ1-4 TRBV28 CASSIGPSLTNEKLFF TGTGCCAGCAGCATCGGACCCTCGTTGACTAATGAAAAACTGTTTTTT
. . TRBJ2-7 TRBV6-2/TRBV6-3 CASSSGLADFEQYF TGTGCCAGCAGTTCCGGGTTGGCGGACTTTGAGCAGTACTTC
. TRBD1 TRBJ2-2 TRBV12-3/TRBV12-4 CASRGQGNTGELFF TGTGCCAGCAGGGGACAGGGAAACACCGGGGAGCTGTTTTTT
many TRBD1 TRBJ1-5 TRBV20-1 CSARPGQGYQPQHF TGCAGTGCTAGGCCCGGACAGGGATATCAGCCCCAGCATTTT